Below, 13 T cell receptor beta chains from the same sample are listed, as sequenced in a study of blood T cell repertoires in COVID-19. Produced via immunoSEQ multiplex PCR; TCRdb's table is partial and in-frame only. The table shows nearly 200,000 clones, with around four fifths occurring only once. Sequencing was done on a sample of peripheral blood. The origin of the receptors is a man aged 60 to 75 with COVID-19, enrolled during active disease.

This chain joins TRBV4-2 and TRBJ2-2; 8 bases align to TRBD2. The germline CDR1 and CDR2 sequences are LGHNA and YNFKEQ. Losses at the gene ends were 5 bases for V and 0 bases for J; bases not matched to a gene: 5. This CDR3 region has 16 residues. The CDR3 spells CASSRSGGTNTGELFF. CDR3 nucleotides: TGTGCCAGCAGCAGAAGCGGGGGAACGAACACCGGGGAGCTGTTTTTT.

The chain recombines TRBV5-1 with TRBJ1-1; 7 bases are a match to TRBD1. Germline CDR1 reads SGHRS; CDR2 reads YFSETQ. The CDR3 length is 14 residues. V lost 4 bases and J lost 5; bases outside the gene matches: 8. CDR3 DNA: TGCGCCAGCAGCCCGAGGGGACAGAGGACTGAAGCTTTCTTT. Translation: CASSPRGQRTEAFF.

The V call is TRBV6-6, the J call TRBJ1-1; weak D call: TRBD1 (5 bases). V lost 6 bases, J lost 1 base, and 12 bases lay in between. Germline CDR1 and CDR2: MNHNY and SVGAGI (reference sequence). The CDR3 runs to 14 residues. CDR3 amino acids: CASRTPGGNTEAFF. CDR3 nucleotides: TGTGCCAGCAGAACCCCGGGGGGGAACACTGAAGCTTTCTTT.

The chain links TRBV6-1 to TRBJ2-1; tentative D call: TRBD1 (5 bases). The germline V and J ends were trimmed by 2 bases and 8 bases, with 13 bases remaining between them. The CDR3 runs 14 residues. Germline lookup yields CDR1 MNHNS and CDR2 SASEGT. This CDR3 is CASSESGRGDEQFF. The DNA for the CDR3 is TGTGCCAGCAGTGAATCCGGTAGGGGCGATGAGCAGTTCTTC.

The chain is built from TRBV28 and TRBJ1-5, with D possibly being TRBD1 (6 bases). In germline, CDR1 is MDHEN, CDR2 SYDVKM. The CDR3 totals 14 residues. V dropped 2 bases and J dropped 3 bases, with 8 bases sitting between them. The CDR3 nucleotides read TGTGCCAGCAGTTTAACAGGGCCCAATCAGCCCCAGCATTTT. Its protein product is CASSLTGPNQPQHF.

The CDR3 DNA reads as TGTGCCAGCAGCTTGGTGTCAGGGGTGAATTCACCCCTCCACTTT. Its translation: CASSLVSGVNSPLHF. V gene TRBV5-4 combines with J gene TRBJ1-6; TRBD1 is a possible D gene (6 bases). The CDR3 contains 15 residues. Germline CDR1 SGHNT, CDR2 YYREEE (reference sequence). V was pared by 0 bases and J by 7 bases, with 11 bases between.

The chain joins TRBV7-9 to TRBJ1-4; 8 nucleotides line up with TRBD1. V gave up 5 bases and J gave up 4 bases; unmatched junction bases: 12. The CDR3 spans 17 residues. Germline-derived CDR1 and CDR2 are SEHNR and FQNEAQ (reference sequence). CDR3 residues: CASSPLTGAILNEKLFF. CDR3 nucleotide sequence: TGTGCCAGCAGCCCACTGACAGGGGCGATCCTTAATGAAAAACTGTTTTTT.

The V gene is TRBV5-4, the J gene TRBJ2-7; 8 bases are shared with TRBD2. The germline CDR1 and CDR2 sequences are SGHNT and YYREEE (reference sequence). V was clipped by 3 bases and J by 4 bases; unmatched bases: 6. This CDR3 has 14 amino acids. CDR3 nucleotide sequence: TGTGCCAGCAGCTCGGGACTAGATGTGTACGAGCAGTACTTC. Translation gives CASSSGLDVYEQYF.

V and J are TRBV5-1 and TRBJ1-1, with 7 bases fitting TRBD1. Germline assignment: CDR1 SGHRS and CDR2 YFSETQ. Trimming removed 3 bases from V and 1 base from J; junction bases left unmatched: 6. The CDR3 is 15 amino acids. The CDR3 spells CASSWRQGGNTEAFF. In nucleotides, the CDR3 is TGCGCCAGCAGCTGGCGACAGGGTGGGAACACTGAAGCTTTCTTT. Drawing the rest from reference TRBV5-1 and TRBJ1-1, the complete variable domain is KAGVTQTPRYLIKTRGQQVTLSCSPISGHRSVSWYQQTPGQGLQFLFEYFSETQRNKGNFPGRFSGRQFSNSRSEMNVSTLELGDSALYLCASSWRQGGNTEAFFGQGTRLTVV.

The chain joins TRBV25-1 to TRBJ1-1; TRBD1 might be the D (6 bases). The CDR3 is 13 residues long. The germline CDR1 and CDR2 sequences are MGHDK and SYGVNS. V lost 6 bases to trimming and J lost 0 bases, with 8 bases between them. For the CDR3, the DNA is TGTGCCAGCAGAGGGACATTGAACACTGAAGCTTTCTTT. Amino acid sequence: CASRGTLNTEAFF.

The chain recombines TRBV19 with TRBJ1-1; maybe TRBD1 (5 bases). This CDR3 spans 16 amino acids. CDR1 and CDR2 (germline): LNHDA, SQIVND (reference sequence). Trimming removed 4 bases from V and 4 bases from J, with 19 bases in between. CDR3 sequence: CASSRDGGWSSTEAFF. The CDR3 DNA reads as TGTGCCAGTAGTAGGGACGGGGGTTGGAGTAGCACTGAAGCTTTCTTT.

V is TRBV7-9 and J is TRBJ1-5; the D gene is possibly TRBD1 (6 bases). CDR1 SEHNR and CDR2 FQNEAQ come from the germline V gene (reference sequence). The length of the CDR3 is 14 residues. V lost 4 bases and J 1 base, leaving 8 bases between the germline ends. CDR3 in amino acids: CASSSTGSNQPQHF. CDR3 nucleotide sequence: TGTGCCAGCAGCTCTACAGGGAGCAATCAGCCCCAGCATTTT.

The rearrangement links TRBV5-4 to TRBJ1-1; D gene uncertain. The germline V gene has CDR1 SGHNT and CDR2 YYREEE (reference sequence). Trimming shortened V by 4 bases and J by 0 bases, and 4 bases separated the two germline ends. There are 12 residues in the CDR3. The CDR3: CASSGLNTEAFF. The CDR3, as DNA: TGTGCCAGCAGCGGCCTGAACACTGAAGCTTTCTTT. The full variable domain, completed using reference TRBV5-4 and TRBJ1-1, is ETGVTQSPTHLIKTRGQQVTLRCSSQSGHNTVSWYQQALGQGPQFIFQYYREEENGRGNFPPRFSGLQFPNYSSELNVNALELDDSALYLCASSGLNTEAFFGQGTRLTVV.